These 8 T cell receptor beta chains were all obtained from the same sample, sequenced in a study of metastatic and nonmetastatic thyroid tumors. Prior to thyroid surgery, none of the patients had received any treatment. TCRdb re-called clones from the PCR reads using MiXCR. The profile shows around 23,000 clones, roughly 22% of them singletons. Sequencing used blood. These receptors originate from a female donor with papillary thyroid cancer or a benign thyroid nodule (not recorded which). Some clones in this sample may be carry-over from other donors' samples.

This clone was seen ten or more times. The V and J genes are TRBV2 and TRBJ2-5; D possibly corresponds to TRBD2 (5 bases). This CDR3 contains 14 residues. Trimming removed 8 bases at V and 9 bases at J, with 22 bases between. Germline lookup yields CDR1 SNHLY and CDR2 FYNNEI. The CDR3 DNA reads TGTGCCAGCTCAGGCGCGGCGGAGGCTGGGCCCCAGTACTTC. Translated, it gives CASSGAAEAGPQYF.

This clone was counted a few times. The CDR3 region has the DNA TGTGCCAGCAGTTTAACACAGGGACGATACAATGAGCAGTTCTTC. Translated, it gives CASSLTQGRYNEQFF. The chain is built from TRBV12-3 or TRBV12-4 and TRBJ2-5; tentative D call: TRBD1 (6 bases). The DNA end lines up better with TRBJ2-1; the J call may be wrong. The CDR3 consists of 15 residues.

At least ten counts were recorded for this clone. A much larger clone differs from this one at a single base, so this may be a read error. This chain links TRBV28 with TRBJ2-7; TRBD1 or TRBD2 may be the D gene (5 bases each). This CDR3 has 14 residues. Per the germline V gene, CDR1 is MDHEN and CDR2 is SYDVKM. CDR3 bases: TGTGCCAGCAGTCAGTCCGGGACGGAGTACGAGCAGTGCTTC. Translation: CASSQSGTEYEQCF.

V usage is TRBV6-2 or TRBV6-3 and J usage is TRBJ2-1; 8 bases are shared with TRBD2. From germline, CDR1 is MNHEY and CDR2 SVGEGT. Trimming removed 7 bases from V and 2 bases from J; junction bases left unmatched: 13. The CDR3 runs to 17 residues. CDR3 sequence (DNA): TGTGCCAGCAAAACAACGGGACTAGTGTCCACCTACAATGAGCAGTTCTTC. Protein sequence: CASKTTGLVSTYNEQFF.

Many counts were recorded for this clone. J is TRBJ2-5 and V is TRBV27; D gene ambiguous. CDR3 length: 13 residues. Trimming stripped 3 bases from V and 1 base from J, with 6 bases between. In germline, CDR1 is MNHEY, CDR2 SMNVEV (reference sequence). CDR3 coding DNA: TGTGCCAGCAGTTTCAGCGCCCAAGAGACCCAGTACTTC. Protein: CASSFSAQETQYF.

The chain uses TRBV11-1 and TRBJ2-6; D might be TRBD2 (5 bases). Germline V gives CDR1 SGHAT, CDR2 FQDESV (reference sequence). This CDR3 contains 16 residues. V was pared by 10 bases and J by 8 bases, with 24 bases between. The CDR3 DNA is TGTGCCAAAACCGCCCCAGCGGACTCTGGTTCCAACGTCCTGACTTTC. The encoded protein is CAKTAPADSGSNVLTF.

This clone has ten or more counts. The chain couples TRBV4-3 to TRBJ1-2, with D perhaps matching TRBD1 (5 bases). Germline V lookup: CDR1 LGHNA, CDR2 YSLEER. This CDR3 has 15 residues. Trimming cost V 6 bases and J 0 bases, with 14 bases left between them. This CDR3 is CASRRDGRANYGYTF. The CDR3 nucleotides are TGCGCCAGCAGGAGGGACGGAAGAGCTAACTATGGCTACACCTTC.

In nucleotides, the CDR3 is TGTGCCAGCAGCCAAGGCGAAGAACTCCGGGGTTCTGAGCAGTTCTTC. This translates into CASSQGEELRGSEQFF. This chain uses TRBV4-2 with TRBJ2-1, with D tentatively TRBD2 (5 bases). Trimming cost V 1 base and J 9 bases, with 19 bases left between them. Per germline, CDR1 LGHNA and CDR2 YNFKEQ. CDR3 size: 16 residues.